The next 10 T cell receptor beta chains were all read from a single sample in a study of T cell clonality in common variable immunodeficiency. Study-level findings and limits: In common variable immunodeficiency, TCR beta chains reportedly carried fewer deletions and N-nucleotide insertions.

This table comes from immunoSEQ multiplex PCR, and its TCRdb copy is limited to in-frame clones, with some not included. The sample has about 15,000 clones; the top ten hold just under 5%. What these receptors recognize is not known. The sample consisted of peripheral blood mononuclear cells. These receptors all stem from a human donor with common variable immunodeficiency.

Worth noting for this clone: The CDR3 end lies 3 residues beyond the end of the read and is filled in from the germline J gene. The genes are TRBV29-1 and TRBJ2-1; 7 positions match TRBD2. CDR1 and CDR2 (germline): SQVTM, ANQGSEA. V was pared by 6 bases and J by 0 bases, with 8 bases of the junction left unmatched. The CDR3 length is 15 residues. The CDR3: CSVSGTASSYNEQFF. The part of the CDR3 DNA that was read is TGCAGCGTCAGCGGGACGGCCAGCTCCTACAATGAG.

Concerning this clone itself: The read stops 3 residues short of the end of the CDR3; the missing end is completed from the germline J gene. This chain links TRBV6-1 with TRBJ2-2, with 8 bases identical to TRBD2. CDR3 size: 15 residues. Germline CDR1 and CDR2: MNHNS and SASEGT. V lost 4 bases to trimming and J lost 2 bases; unmatched junction nucleotides: 3. Incomplete CDR3 DNA: TGTGCCAGCAGTGGGACTAGCAGAAACACCGGGGAG. This encodes CASSGTSRNTGE. In full, the CDR3 is CASSGTSRNTGELFF.

As to this clone: The missing CDR3 end, 3 residues past where the read stops, is filled in from the germline J gene. V gene TRBV28 combines with J gene TRBJ2-7; TRBD2 matches 14 bases. The length of the CDR3 is 17 residues. Germline V lookup: CDR1 MDHEN, CDR2 SYDVKM. V lost 9 bases, J lost 1 base, and 11 bases stayed unmatched. The CDR3 bases that were read are TGTGCCAGTAACCTGGGACTAGCGGGAGCTCGGTCCTACGAG. Its protein product is CASNLGLAGARSYE. The full CDR3 reads CASNLGLAGARSYEQYF.

Regarding this clone: Coverage ceases 3 residues before the CDR3 finishes, and the germline J gene fills in the end. This chain links TRBV7-6 with TRBJ2-3, with a tentative D call TRBD1 (5 bases). CDR3 length: 16 amino acids. Trimming took off 4 bases at V and 4 bases at J, with 18 bases between the two ends. The germline V gene has CDR1 SGHVS and CDR2 FNYEAQ. The CDR3 spells CASSSRQFEGADTQYF. The sequenced CDR3 bases are TGTGCCAGCAGCTCCCGACAGTTTGAAGGGGCAGATACG.

Remarks on this clone: The read halts 3 residues ahead of the CDR3 end, with the missing end drawn from the germline J gene. This sequence joins TRBV18 and TRBJ2-7; 10 bases are a match to TRBD2. The V gene end was trimmed by 1 base and the J gene end by 4 bases; junction bases not matched to a gene: 4. There are 15 residues in the CDR3. Looked up from germline, CDR1 is KGHSH and CDR2 is LQKENI. The CDR3 bases that were read are TGTGCCAGCTCACCACAAGGGACTAGCGATTACGAG. Its protein is CASSPQGTSDYE. The whole CDR3 protein is CASSPQGTSDYEQYF.

To note about this clone: The read falls 3 residues short of the CDR3 end, and the missing part is taken from the germline J gene. V is TRBV19 and J is TRBJ2-2; D is possibly TRBD1 (6 bases). CDR1 is LNHDA, CDR2 SQIVND, per germline (reference sequence). The CDR3 runs 15 residues. Trimming removed 10 bases at V and 0 bases at J, with 15 bases between. The chain's CDR3 is CATFTGRSNTGELFF. CDR3 DNA, as far as it was read: TGTGCCACCTTCACAGGGCGCTCGAACACCGGGGAG.

Regarding this clone: The read ends 3 residues shy of where the CDR3 ends; the end is completed using the germline J gene. The rearrangement uses TRBV15 and TRBJ2-1, with D tentatively TRBD1 (5 bases). The CDR3 sequence is 15 residues long. The germline CDR1 and CDR2 sequences are LNHNV and YYDKDF (reference sequence). The V end was cut by 0 bases, the J end by 6 bases, with 12 bases between. The sequenced part of the CDR3 DNA is TGTGCCACCAGCAGAGACTTAGGGGAATCCAATGAG. As protein: CATSRDLGESNE. The full CDR3 protein is CATSRDLGESNEQFF. Using reference TRBV15 and TRBJ2-1 for the parts outside the CDR3, the full variable domain is DAMVIQNPRYQVTQFGKPVTLSCSQTLNHNVMYWYQQKSSQAPKLLFHYYDKDFNNEADTPDNFQSRRPNTSFCFLDIRSPGLGDTAMYLCATSRDLGESNEQFFGPGTRLTVL.

A remark on this clone: The DNA ends 3 residues before the CDR3 does, and the rest of the CDR3 is filled in from the germline J gene. The chain links TRBV18 to TRBJ2-1; 7 nucleotides align to TRBD2. The CDR3 covers 14 residues. Germline loops: CDR1 KGHSH, CDR2 LQKENI. Losses at the gene ends were 3 bases for V and 9 bases for J; bases not matched to a gene: 8. The part of the CDR3 DNA that was read is TGTGCCAGCTCACCCGGGTCGGGGGGACGTGAG. This encodes CASSPGSGGRE. The whole CDR3 protein reads CASSPGSGGREQFF. Full variable domain (outside the CDR3, taken from reference TRBV18 and TRBJ2-1): NAGVMQNPRHLVRRRGQEARLRCSPMKGHSHVYWYRQLPEEGLKFMVYLQKENIIDESGMPKERFSAEFPKEGPSILRIQQVVRGDSAAYFCASSPGSGGREQFFGPGTRLTVL.

The CDR3 sequence: CASSSPDRGLYEQYF. The DNA read from the CDR3 is TGTGCCAGCAGTAGCCCGGACAGGGGACTCTACGAG. The chain combines TRBV6-2 or TRBV6-3 with TRBJ2-7, with 9 bases matching TRBD1. The CDR3 end is not reached by the read, which stops 3 residues before it; the germline J gene fills it in. This CDR3 has 15 amino acids. Looked up from germline, CDR1 is MNHEY and CDR2 is SVGEGT. V shed 5 bases, J shed 3 bases, and the junction held 8 bases outside the gene matches.

This clone is labeled medium-sized based on frequency. From the germline J gene comes the end of the CDR3, since the read stops 3 residues before it. This chain links TRBV7-2 with TRBJ1-1; tentatively, D is TRBD1 (5 bases). V was clipped by 4 bases and J by 0 bases, with 9 bases between them. Germline V gives CDR1 SGHTA, CDR2 FQGNSA. This CDR3 spans 14 amino acids. The CDR3 bases that were read are TGTGCCAGCAGCTCTGACAGAGTGAACACTGAA. Translated: CASSSDRVNTE. The whole CDR3 is CASSSDRVNTEAFF. Filled out from reference TRBV7-2 and TRBJ1-1, the complete variable domain reads GAGVSQSPSNKVTEKGKDVELRCDPISGHTALYWYRQSLGQGLEFLIYFQGNSAPDKSGLPSDRFSAERTGGSVSTLTIQRTQQEDSAVYLCASSSDRVNTEAFFGQGTRLTVV.